Described below is a single T cell receptor beta chain sequence and its context. The target antigen is unknown. The sample is drawn from a study of T cell responses to AZD1222 COVID-19 vaccine. Produced via immunoSEQ multiplex PCR; TCRdb's table is partial and in-frame only. The sample carries fewer than 85,000 clones, 80% to 90% recorded once. Findings and caveats of the study: Recipients of two AZD1222 doses showed rising Spike-specific TCR breadth and depth. Researchers report vaccine-associated CD4 TCRs spanning spike, with dominance at 160-218 and 743-854. AZD1222 recipients seropositive at baseline numbered only six.

Trimming took 0 bases from V and 8 from J; bases not matched to a gene: 6. Germline CDR1 is SGHRS and CDR2 is YFSETQ. This CDR3 contains 15 residues. Sequenced here: peripheral blood, sampled 28 days after the second AZD1222 dose. This sequence was found in an adult who received the AZD1222 COVID-19 vaccine. The chain links TRBV5-1 to TRBJ1-4; 8 nucleotides agree with TRBD1. The CDR3 spells CASSLAQGAGEKLFF. The DNA for the CDR3 is TGCGCCAGCAGCTTGGCCCAGGGGGCCGGCGAAAAACTGTTTTTT.